This entry lists 17 T cell receptor beta chains sequenced from one sample in a study of T cell repertoires in cytomegalovirus infection. TCRdb fed the reads into MiXCR, producing one record per CDR3 protein. Among 300,000 or so distinct CDR3 sequences listed, roughly 26% were seen once. The sample taken for sequencing was PBMCs. All receptors come from a human donor in good health (CMV status not recorded). Some clones in this sample may be carry-over from other donors' samples.

This clonotype was detected only a few times. The V call is TRBV2, the J call TRBJ2-2; D is perhaps TRBD1 (5 bases). The V gene lost 5 bases and the J gene lost 1 base, with 8 bases spanning the gap. The CDR3 is 14 residues long. CDR1 SNHLY and CDR2 FYNNEI come from the germline V gene. CDR3 bases: TGTGCCAGCAGTTTCCAGGGGAACACCGGGGAGCTGTTTTTT. It is translated as CASSFQGNTGELFF.

This sequence joins TRBV5-4 and TRBJ1-5, with D unclear. From germline, CDR1 is SGHNT and CDR2 YYREEE (reference sequence). V lost 0 bases and J 9 bases, leaving 19 bases between the germline ends. CDR3 length equals 16 residues. CDR3 in amino acids: CASSLADSGRSGPQHF. The CDR3 nucleotides read TGTGCCAGCAGCTTGGCGGATTCAGGTCGTTCAGGGCCCCAGCATTTT.

This clonotype appeared a few times. V is TRBV7-2 and J is TRBJ2-7, with TRBD2 matching over 9 bases. Germline assignment: CDR1 SGHTA and CDR2 FQGNSA. The trim removed 5 bases at V and 0 bases at J, leaving 5 bases unmatched. This CDR3 is 15 amino acids long. The CDR3 coding sequence is TGTGCCAGCAGCGTCTCTAGCGGGAACTCCTACGAGCAGTACTTC. Amino acid sequence: CASSVSSGNSYEQYF.

This clonotype was seen many times. In nucleotides, the CDR3 is TGTGCCAGCAGTAACGAATGGGACAGGTGGTACTTC. Translating it yields CASSNEWDRWYF. The chain links TRBV28 to TRBJ2-7; the match to TRBD1 covers 8 bases. Unmatched junction bases numbered 9, after V lost 5 bases and J lost 12 bases. Germline V gives CDR1 MDHEN, CDR2 SYDVKM. This CDR3 is 12 amino acids long. Using reference TRBV28 and TRBJ2-7 for the parts outside the CDR3, the full variable domain is DVKVTQSSRYLVKRTGEKVFLECVQDMDHENMFWYRQDPGLGLRLIYFSYDVKMKEKGDIPEGYSVSREKKERFSLILESASTNQTSMYLCASSNEWDRWYFGPGTRLTVT.

The CDR3 region has the DNA TGTGCCTGGGAGGGGACAGGGTTGAACACTGAAGCTTTCTTT. The encoded protein is CAWEGTGLNTEAFF. V usage is TRBV30 and J usage is TRBJ1-1, with TRBD1 matching over 9 bases. Germline V gene lookup returns CDR1 GTSNPN and CDR2 SVGIG (reference sequence). The length of the CDR3 is 14 residues. J gave up 0 bases and V 5 bases, and 4 bases lay outside the gene matches.

The chain uses TRBV5-1 and TRBJ1-1, with a tentative D call TRBD1 (6 bases). The CDR3 length is 15 residues. Trimming removed 0 bases at V and 5 bases at J, with 14 bases between. CDR1 is SGHRS, CDR2 YFSETQ, per germline. The CDR3 here is CASSLGNTGSTEAFF. CDR3 DNA sequence: TGCGCCAGCAGCTTGGGTAACACAGGGTCTACTGAAGCTTTCTTT.

CDR3 region: CSASRKTQYF. CDR3 bases: TGCAGCGCCAGCAGGAAGACCCAGTACTTC. The rearrangement links TRBV29-1 to TRBJ2-5; D remains ambiguous. Trimming removed 7 bases from V and 6 bases from J, with 9 bases in between. Looked up from germline, CDR1 is SQVTM and CDR2 is ANQGSEA. The CDR3 contains 10 residues.

As concerns this clonotype: The germline gene is not matched at one end of the junction; a read error may be the cause. The V and J genes are TRBV28 and TRBJ2-7; TRBD1 agrees at 7 bases. The CDR3 has 11 amino acids. Germline V gives CDR1 MDHEN, CDR2 SYDVKM. CDR3 loop: CASSLFRDSDF. The CDR3 DNA is TGTGCCAGCAGTTTGTTTCGGGACAGCGACTTC.

CDR3 nucleotides: TGTGCCAGCAGTGGAGGGGGACAGGGGAGAGGAGATACGCAGTATTTT. Translating gives CASSGGGQGRGDTQYF. The rearrangement uses TRBV28 and TRBJ2-3, with 10 positions matching TRBD1. This CDR3 contains 16 residues. With V trimmed by 5 bases and J by 5 bases, 10 bases remained unmatched. Looked up from germline, CDR1 is MDHEN and CDR2 is SYDVKM.

DNA of the CDR3: TGTGCCAGCAGTTTAGGGCTAGCGGGACTGGAGACCCAGTACTTC. Its protein is CASSLGLAGLETQYF. This chain connects TRBV28 to TRBJ2-5; 9 nucleotides match TRBD2. V lost 2 bases, J lost 5 bases, and 6 bases stayed unmatched. CDR3 length equals 15 residues. Germline-derived CDR1 and CDR2 are MDHEN and SYDVKM.

This clonotype was recorded a few times. The rearrangement links TRBV29-1 to TRBJ1-3; D is undetermined. The CDR3 runs 13 residues. V was shortened by 7 bases and J by 4 bases, with 14 bases between the two germline ends. The germline gives CDR1 SQVTM, CDR2 ANQGSEA. CDR3 residues: CSALHIGGNTIYF. Here the CDR3 DNA reads TGCAGCGCCCTACATATAGGAGGAAACACCATATATTTT.

Ten or more counts support this clonotype. The J gene is TRBJ1-6, the V gene TRBV7-2, with a weak D call TRBD1 (6 bases). CDR3 length: 15 amino acids. Trimming removed 7 bases at V and 3 bases at J, with 13 bases between. The germline V gene has CDR1 SGHTA and CDR2 FQGNSA. The CDR3 DNA sequence: TGTGCCAGCACCACGGGACATATCTATAATTCACCCCTCCACTTT. Encoded protein: CASTTGHIYNSPLHF.

The chain carries TRBV27 and TRBJ1-5; D unresolved. V was shortened by 7 bases and J by 3 bases, with 10 bases between the two germline ends. The CDR3 consists of 13 residues. Germline loops: CDR1 MNHEY, CDR2 SMNVEV (reference sequence). The CDR3 protein is CASTEDINQPQHF. DNA of the CDR3: TGTGCCAGCACGGAGGATATCAATCAGCCCCAGCATTTT.

This clonotype was counted many times. V is TRBV11-2 and J is TRBJ2-1; D is uncertain. Germline CDR1 SGHAT, CDR2 FQNNGV. V was pared by 1 base and J by 2 bases, with 9 bases between. CDR3 length equals 15 residues. The CDR3 DNA reads as TGTGCCAGCAGCTTAGTGCTAGGTCCCTACAATGAGCAGTTCTTC. Amino acid sequence: CASSLVLGPYNEQFF.

V gene TRBV19 combines with J gene TRBJ1-1; D perhaps matches TRBD1 (5 bases). The germline gives CDR1 LNHDA, CDR2 SQIVND (reference sequence). CDR3 length: 14 amino acids. Trimming left V 11 bases short and J 7 bases short, with 23 bases between. Written as DNA, the CDR3 is TGTGCCCCACCGACAGAGGCGGAGAGGAGTGAAGCTTTCTTT. It is translated as CAPPTEAERSEAFF. The full variable domain, in which reference TRBV19 and TRBJ1-1 provide the parts outside the CDR3, is DGGITQSPKYLFRKEGQNVTLSCEQNLNHDAMYWYRQDPGQGLRLIYYSQIVNDFQKGDIAEGYSVSREKKESFPLTVTSAQKNPTAFYLCAPPTEAERSEAFFGQGTRLTVV.

This clonotype came up many times. V usage is TRBV7-2 and J usage is TRBJ2-7, with 9 bases fitting TRBD2. This CDR3 is 14 amino acids long. J was trimmed by 5 bases and V by 7 bases; bases with no gene match: 9. The V gene's germline CDR1 is SGHTA and CDR2 FQGNSA. For the CDR3, the DNA is TGTGCCAGCACCTCTAGCGGGGCCGGGGACGAGCAGTACTTC. Translating it yields CASTSSGAGDEQYF.

In this sample, this clonotype turned up a few times. V gene TRBV13 combines with J gene TRBJ1-2; unclear D gene. Per the germline V gene, CDR1 is PRHDT and CDR2 is FYEKMQ (reference sequence). This CDR3 region has 14 residues. With 3 bases removed from V and 2 bases from J, the gap between germline ends came to 10 bases. The CDR3 DNA follows: TGTGCCAGCAGCTTGAAAACGAGAAACTATGGCTACACCTTC. It specifies CASSLKTRNYGYTF. The full variable domain, with the rest looked up from reference TRBV13 and TRBJ1-2, is AAGVIQSPRHLIKEKRETATLKCYPIPRHDTVYWYQQGPGQDPQFLISFYEKMQSDKGSIPDRFSAQQFSDYHSELNMSSLELGDSALYFCASSLKTRNYGYTFGSGTRLTVV.